The rows below give T cell receptor beta chains drawn from one sample of a study of CD8 T cells in ankylosing spondylitis. TCRdb redid the calling of the 5' RACE reads with MiXCR, one entry per CDR3 protein. This table has under 250,000 distinct CDR3 sequences, about 11% appearing once. The sequenced material came from blood, either unsorted or a sorted T cell fraction (not recorded which). The receptors stem from a male donor with ankylosing spondylitis or in good health (not recorded which). CDR3s include the opening cysteine and the closing phenylalanine or tryptophan. Clone size, where shown, is once, few, many, or a class for clones that have expanded.

>.|18|TRBV28|TRBJ2-7
CASSSVAPIWDTAYEQYF
>many|16|TRBV12-3/TRBV12-4|TRBJ2-3
CASSSRRGASTDTQYF
>few|14|TRBV7-2|TRBJ2-5
CASSRRVLEETQYF
>many|15|TRBV12-3/TRBV12-4|TRBJ2-1
CASSLGQGSYDEQFF
>many|14|TRBV12-3/TRBV12-4|TRBJ2-3
CASGAGGRTDTQYF
>many|13|TRBV10-3|TRBJ1-2
CAISVRATDGYTF
>many|16|TRBV5-1|TRBJ2-1
CASSLDGQGLGHEQFF
>many|15|TRBV12-3/TRBV12-4|TRBJ1-1
CASSSRDRGRGEAFF
>many|14|TRBV5-1|TRBJ1-2
CASQPMDGFYGYTF
>many|15|TRBV27|TRBJ2-1
CASSLDGRGRNEQFF
>.|14|TRBV19|TRBJ1-4
CASSPGQAIEKLFF
>.|13|TRBV2|TRBJ2-7
CASSEDARNEQYF
>many|15|TRBV4-1|TRBJ2-1
CASSPALGAYNEQFF
>.|15|TRBV29-1|TRBJ2-2
CSAVTGIRYTGELFF
>many|14|TRBV5-1|TRBJ2-3
CASSETGVTDTQYF
>few|16|TRBV13|TRBJ2-2
CASSPGRTGSLGELFF
>few|17|TRBV6-2/TRBV6-3|TRBJ2-3
CASSYSTPSAGTEPQYF
>many|14|TRBV29-1|TRBJ2-2
CSVMVSPVTGELFF
>.|14|TRBV20-1|TRBJ2-1
CSTSRTSSYNEQFF
>many|11|TRBV20-1|TRBJ1-1
CSARAPGGSVF
>many|16|TRBV9|TRBJ2-3
CASSSTLAGTTDTQYF
>many|13|TRBV5-1|TRBJ2-7
CASSATGGYEQYF
>many|15|TRBV10-3|TRBJ2-1
CAIRAQRGGLDEQFF
>.|14|TRBV24-1|TRBJ1-2
CATSDPGQTYGYTF
>many|14|TRBV20-1|TRBJ1-6
CSAPLYTEYSPLHF
>many|13|TRBV7-8|TRBJ2-1
CASLAGLNLEQFF
>many|15|TRBV12-3/TRBV12-4|TRBJ2-5
CASSLWTGGKETQYF